The rows below give T cell receptor beta chains drawn from one sample of a study of blood T cell repertoires in COVID-19. Produced via immunoSEQ multiplex PCR; TCRdb's table is partial and in-frame only. The table records about 68,000 clones, approximately 80% of them present only once. Sample: peripheral blood. The receptors shown here come from a man older than 75 with acute or convalescent COVID-19. Each CDR3 is given with its conserved first and last residue. A D gene is named only where the DNA matches it firmly. Clone size is stated in some rows and not others, as once, few, many or a class when expanded.

TRBD1	TRBJ2-5	.	TRBV2	TGTGCCAGTGGATTACAGGGGGTAAAAGAGACCCAGTACTTC	CASGLQGVKETQYF
.	TRBJ1-1	few	TRBV7-2	TGTGCCAGCAGCCCGACAGGGAACACTGAAGCTTTCTTT	CASSPTGNTEAFF
TRBD2	TRBJ2-2	.	TRBV11-2	TGTGCCAGCAGCTTAAGGGCGGGACTAGCGGGAGAAAAGGCCGGGGAGCTGTTTTTT	CASSLRAGLAGEKAGELFF
.	TRBJ2-7	once	TRBV6-5	TGTGCCAGCAGTTACTCTCGGCTAGTCAACGAGCAGTACTTC	CASSYSRLVNEQYF
.	TRBJ1-2	.	TRBV7-9	TGTGCCAGCAGCTTCGGCGGGCGGGGGTACTATGGCTACACCTTC	CASSFGGRGYYGYTF
.	TRBJ1-2	few	TRBV29-1	TGCAGCGTAGCGGACGCTTACAGTTCATTATATGGCTACACCTTC	CSVADAYSSLYGYTF
.	TRBJ1-1	.	TRBV7-3	TGTGCCAGCAGCTTAAAATCTTTAGGAGAGAACACTGAAGCTTTCTTT	CASSLKSLGENTEAFF
.	TRBJ2-7	.	TRBV18	TGTGCCAGCTCACCGACGACAGGAAACTACGAGCAGTACTTC	CASSPTTGNYEQYF
.	TRBJ1-5	once	TRBV6-2/TRBV6-3	TGTGCCAGCAGTTACTCAGGGGGGGGTCAGCCCCAGCATTTT	CASSYSGGGQPQHF
TRBD1	TRBJ1-6	once	TRBV5-1	TGCGCCAGCAGCTTGGGGACAGGGGTTAATTCACCCCTCCACTTT	CASSLGTGVNSPLHF
.	TRBJ1-2	once	TRBV11-2	TGTGCCAGCACCGGGCCAGGAGGTAACTATGGCTACACCTTC	CASTGPGGNYGYTF
.	TRBJ1-5	.	TRBV7-2	TGTGCCAGCAGTGGCCGGGACACCTCTGCGGGTCAGCCCCAGCATTTT	CASSGRDTSAGQPQHF
.	TRBJ2-2	.	TRBV7-3	TGTGCCAGCAGCCCTGGAGTCACCGGGGAGCTGTTTTTT	CASSPGVTGELFF
.	TRBJ1-2	.	TRBV4-1	TGCGCCAGCAGCCAAGGGAGGGGGGGGCCAAACTATGGCTACACCTTC	CASSQGRGGPNYGYTF
TRBD1	TRBJ1-2	.	TRBV4-3	TGCGCCAGCAGCCAAGGTTTACAGGGGAACTATGGCTACACCTTC	CASSQGLQGNYGYTF
TRBD2	TRBJ2-1	few	TRBV4-3	TGCGCCAGCAGCCAGGATAGCACCTGGGGGGGCAATGAGCAGTTCTTC	CASSQDSTWGGNEQFF
TRBD2	TRBJ2-3	.	TRBV13	TGTGCCAGCAGCCCGGGACTAGCGGGGGGCACAGATACGCAGTATTTT	CASSPGLAGGTDTQYF
TRBD2	TRBJ2-7	.	TRBV5-6	TGTGCCAGCAGCTTGGGATCGGGACTAGCGGGATACGAGCAGTACTTC	CASSLGSGLAGYEQYF
.	TRBJ2-1	once	TRBV5-4	TGTGCCAGCAGCTCGGGACTGGCCAACAATGAGCAGTTCTTC	CASSSGLANNEQFF
.	TRBJ1-5	.	TRBV5-6	TGTGCCAGCAGCAAGGTGGGAGGGGAACAGCCCCAGCATTTT	CASSKVGGEQPQHF
.	TRBJ1-4	.	TRBV15	TGTGCCACCAGCTCCTACCCCCCTGAAAAACTGTTTTTT	CATSSYPPEKLFF
TRBD1	TRBJ2-1	.	TRBV19	TGTGCCAGTAGTATACTACAACAGGGGTACAATGAGCAGTTCTTC	CASSILQQGYNEQFF
.	TRBJ1-5	few	TRBV7-8	TGTGCCAGCAGCTTGAGGGCAGGGGATAGCAATCAGCCCCAGCATTTT	CASSLRAGDSNQPQHF
.	TRBJ2-3	.	TRBV19	TGTGCCAGTAGTATATGGGGGCTCACAGATACGCAGTATTTT	CASSIWGLTDTQYF
TRBD1	TRBJ2-1	.	TRBV19	TGTGCCAGTAGACGGGGGCCAGGGGGCAGAGGGAACAATGAGCAGTTCTTC	CASRRGPGGRGNNEQFF
.	TRBJ1-1	.	TRBV6-2/TRBV6-3	TGTGCCAGCAGTGTGGGACACTACACTGAAGCTTTCTTT	CASSVGHYTEAFF
.	TRBJ1-1	.	TRBV7-2	TGTGCCAGCAGATCCGGGACACTGAACACTGAAGCTTTCTTT	CASRSGTLNTEAFF
.	TRBJ1-1	.	TRBV28	TGTGCCAGCAGTTTAACCCCCGGGAGGCAGAACACTGAAGCTTTCTTT	CASSLTPGRQNTEAFF
.	TRBJ2-7	.	TRBV19	TGTGCCAGTAGTATGTTGCAGGGCTACGAGCAGTACTTC	CASSMLQGYEQYF
TRBD1	TRBJ1-2	few	TRBV5-5	TGTGCCAGCAGCTTCTGGGACAGGGGGCGCTCCGGCTATGGCTACACCTTC	CASSFWDRGRSGYGYTF
.	TRBJ1-2	.	TRBV7-2	TGTGCCAGCAGCTTAGCACAGGGTGACTATGGCTACACCTTC	CASSLAQGDYGYTF
.	TRBJ1-1	few	TRBV5-1	TGCGCCAGCACGCCGTTGATCGGGGAGAACACTGAAGCTTTCTTT	CASTPLIGENTEAFF
.	TRBJ2-1	.	TRBV3-1/TRBV3-2	TGTGCCAGCAGCCAAGTCCGGGATGAGCAGTTCTTC	CASSQVRDEQFF
TRBD2	TRBJ2-5	.	TRBV7-3	TGTGCCAGCAGCTTATCGCGGGGGAAGGCCCAGTACTTC	CASSLSRGKAQYF
.	TRBJ2-4	.	TRBV19	TGTGCCAGTAGCCGAAGAGACATTCAGTACTTC	CASSRRDIQYF
TRBD2	TRBJ2-1	.	TRBV3-1/TRBV3-2	TGTGCCAGCAGCCTGTTGGCGGGAGGATCAAGAGATGAGCAGTTCTTC	CASSLLAGGSRDEQFF
.	TRBJ2-6	.	TRBV3-1/TRBV3-2	TGTGCCAGCAGCCAAGGGGGTGGGGCGATAGCTGGGGCCAACGTCCTGACTTTC	CASSQGGGAIAGANVLTF
TRBD1	TRBJ1-1	.	TRBV19	TGTGCCAGTAAAACAGGGGAGAAGGCTTTCTTT	CASKTGEKAFF
.	TRBJ1-2	.	TRBV5-1	TGCGCCAGCAGCCAAGACAGAAACTATGGCTACACCTTC	CASSQDRNYGYTF
.	TRBJ1-4	.	TRBV7-8	TGTGCCAGCAGCTTATCTTTGGGGGGGTTTGAAAAACTGTTTTTT	CASSLSLGGFEKLFF
TRBD1	TRBJ2-7	.	TRBV5-1	TGCGCCAGCAGCTTAACAGGGGACAACGGCGAGCAGTACTTC	CASSLTGDNGEQYF
.	TRBJ2-1	.	TRBV4-3	TGCGCCAGCAGCCAAGAAGGCGGGGTCGACATAAGGGAGCAGTTCTTC	CASSQEGGVDIREQFF
.	TRBJ1-1	.	TRBV5-1	TGCGCCAGCAGCTTACAGGCGAGGCGGACTGAAGCTTTCTTT	CASSLQARRTEAFF
TRBD2	TRBJ2-3	.	TRBV24-1	TGTGCCACCAGTGACCGTCTAGCGGGGGGCACAGATACGCAGTATTTT	CATSDRLAGGTDTQYF
.	TRBJ1-3	.	TRBV21-1	TGTGCCAGCAGCAAAGACAACGCAGCGGGAAACACCATATATTTT	CASSKDNAAGNTIYF
.	TRBJ1-4	.	TRBV6-5	TGTGCCAGCTGCAGGGTTGCTAATGAAAAACTGTTTTTT	CASCRVANEKLFF
.	TRBJ2-7	.	TRBV6-2/TRBV6-3	TGTGCCAGCAGCAGGGACACCTCCGAGCAGTACTTC	CASSRDTSEQYF
TRBD2	TRBJ2-7	.	TRBV7-2	TGTGCCAGCAGCTTAGTGGGGGGGAGGTCCTACGAGCAGTACTTC	CASSLVGGRSYEQYF
TRBD1	TRBJ2-5	.	TRBV7-9	TGTGCCAGCAGCCCGGGACAGGGGAAAGAGACCCAGTACTTC	CASSPGQGKETQYF
TRBD1	TRBJ1-5	.	TRBV28	TGTGCCAGCAGACTCCCCGGGACAGGTGATCAGCCCCAGCATTTT	CASRLPGTGDQPQHF
TRBD1	TRBJ2-3	.	TRBV18	TGTGCCAGCTCAACAACCGGACAGGGTGGGCCAGATACGCAGTATTTT	CASSTTGQGGPDTQYF